The 24 T cell receptor beta chains below all came from one sample that was sequenced in a study of T cell repertoires in cytomegalovirus infection. One entry per CDR3 protein, called by TCRdb with MiXCR from the reads. This table has 450,000 to 550,000 distinct CDR3 sequences, approximately 16% appearing once. The sequenced material came from CD8+ T cells from PBMCs. Every receptor here comes from a human donor in good health (CMV status not recorded). Some clones in this sample may be carry-over from other donors' samples.

This clonotype was counted many times. The rearrangement joins TRBV12-3 or TRBV12-4 to TRBJ1-5; TRBD1 might be the D (6 bases). This CDR3 is built from 13 residues. V lost 9 bases and J lost 1, with 10 bases in between. Here the CDR3 DNA reads TGTGCCAGTAGAGGGGGGAGCAATCAGCCCCAGCATTTT. Its translation: CASRGGSNQPQHF.

This clonotype was counted between two and nine times. The rearrangement links TRBV5-5 to TRBJ1-1; 7 bases fit TRBD1. The V gene end was trimmed by 4 bases and the J gene end by 0 bases; junction bases not matched to a gene: 6. The germline gives CDR1 SGHKS, CDR2 YYEKEE (reference sequence). This CDR3 contains 15 residues. The CDR3 nucleotides are TGTGCCAGCAGCCTGGGACAGCACATGAACACTGAAGCTTTCTTT. The encoded protein is CASSLGQHMNTEAFF. The full variable domain, completed using reference TRBV5-5 and TRBJ1-1, is DAGVTQSPTHLIKTRGQQVTLRCSPISGHKSVSWYQQVLGQGPQFIFQYYEKEERGRGNFPDRFSARQFPNYSSELNVNALLLGDSALYLCASSLGQHMNTEAFFGQGTRLTVV.

This clonotype came up many times. The chain couples TRBV19 to TRBJ1-1, with D uncertain. Germline V lookup: CDR1 LNHDA, CDR2 SQIVND (reference sequence). The CDR3 extends over 14 amino acids. V gave up 1 base and J gave up 0 bases, with 6 bases separating them. This CDR3 is CASSIGALNTEAFF. The CDR3 bases are TGTGCCAGTAGTATAGGGGCACTGAACACTGAAGCTTTCTTT.

This clonotype was seen repeatedly, ten times or more. This chain links TRBV7-6 with TRBJ2-5; 9 bases map to TRBD1. With 2 bases clipped from V and 0 bases from J, the junction kept 13 bases outside the gene matches. Germline V CDR1 and CDR2: SGHVS, FNYEAQ. The CDR3 contains 19 residues. CDR3 DNA sequence: TGTGCCAGCAGCTTAAAAGGAGGAAACAGGGGGCGGCACCAAGAGACCCAGTACTTC. Residues: CASSLKGGNRGRHQETQYF.

The sample holds a few counts of this clonotype. The chain is built from TRBV7-9 and TRBJ2-1, with 10 bases lining up with TRBD2. V was clipped by 7 bases and J by 3 bases; unmatched bases: 9. This CDR3 is 16 amino acids long. The V gene's germline CDR1 is SEHNR and CDR2 FQNEAQ (reference sequence). This CDR3 is CASTELAGVRYNEQFF. Here the CDR3 DNA reads TGTGCCAGCACTGAGCTAGCGGGAGTACGCTACAATGAGCAGTTCTTC.

This chain connects TRBV2 to TRBJ2-7, with 7 positions matching TRBD2. CDR1 SNHLY and CDR2 FYNNEI come from the germline V gene. The V gene end was trimmed by 1 base and the J gene end by 6 bases; junction bases not matched to a gene: 3. The CDR3 has 13 residues. The CDR3 DNA reads TGTGCCAGCAGTGAAGGGGGCGGGGGCGAGCAGTACTTC. It is translated as CASSEGGGGEQYF.

The table lists this clonotype with a few counts. The chain has TRBV12-3 or TRBV12-4 and TRBJ1-3; D is unclear. CDR3 length equals 17 residues. Trimming took 8 bases from V and 0 from J, leaving 20 bases between them. The CDR3 coding sequence is TGTGCCAGCTTACACGGGTCGTTAGGTTTCTCTGGAAACACCATATATTTT. This codes for CASLHGSLGFSGNTIYF.

This clonotype appeared a few times. This rearrangement joins TRBV20-1 to TRBJ1-1; TRBD1 might be the D (5 bases). In germline, CDR1 is DFQATT, CDR2 SNEGSKA (reference sequence). The V gene lost 4 bases and the J gene lost 7 bases, with 16 bases spanning the gap. The CDR3 sequence is 13 residues long. CDR3: CSATPVTEIEAFF. The CDR3 region has the DNA TGCAGTGCTACTCCGGTGACAGAGATTGAAGCTTTCTTT.

At least ten counts were recorded for this clonotype. The junction departs from germline at one end; a sequencing error may be responsible. The V and J genes are TRBV19 and TRBJ1-1, with D maybe TRBD1 (6 bases). The CDR3 runs to 13 residues. Germline CDR1 LNHDA, CDR2 SQIVND (reference sequence). In nucleotides, the CDR3 is TGTGCCAGTACCCCGACAGGAGGCGCTGAGGCTTTCTTT. Encoded protein: CASTPTGGAEAFF.

This clonotype has more than one count but fewer than ten. This sequence joins TRBV4-2 and TRBJ2-1, with D unresolved. This CDR3 is built from 13 residues. Germline V gene data show CDR1 as LGHNA and CDR2 as YNFKEQ. V was trimmed by 3 bases and J by 7 bases, leaving 10 bases between them. CDR3 amino acids: CASSHTMENEQFF. The CDR3 bases are TGTGCCAGCAGCCATACTATGGAGAATGAGCAGTTCTTC.

The sample holds many counts of this clonotype. The rearrangement uses TRBV12-3 or TRBV12-4 and TRBJ1-1; D might be TRBD1 (5 bases). The CDR3 is 14 amino acids. The germline V and J ends were trimmed by 6 bases and 4 bases, with 15 bases remaining between them. This chain's CDR3 is CASSSNRGGTEAFF. The CDR3 coding sequence is TGTGCCAGCAGCAGCAATAGGGGAGGCACTGAAGCTTTCTTT.

This clonotype was counted a few times. The rearrangement uses TRBV6-2 or TRBV6-3 and TRBJ1-5; D is unclear. This CDR3 is 15 amino acids long. V was trimmed by 7 bases and J by 2 bases, leaving 15 bases between them. From germline, CDR1 is MNHEY and CDR2 SVGEGT. The CDR3 sequence: CASTPWPSGNQPQHF. In DNA form, the CDR3 reads TGTGCCAGCACCCCCTGGCCCTCCGGCAATCAGCCCCAGCATTTT.

There are many counts of this clonotype. The chain has TRBV7-9 and TRBJ2-2; 7 bases map to TRBD1. Germline V lookup: CDR1 SEHNR, CDR2 FQNEAQ (reference sequence). The ends lost 10 bases at V and 4 bases at J; junction bases unmatched: 6. This CDR3 region has 13 residues. The CDR3 here is CATRPGGTGELFF. The DNA of the CDR3 is TGTGCCACCCGGCCAGGGGGCACCGGGGAGCTGTTTTTT.

At least ten counts were recorded for this clonotype. This chain connects TRBV11-2 to TRBJ2-3; TRBD2 is a possible D gene (6 bases). CDR1 and CDR2 from the germline V gene are SGHAT and FQNNGV. V shed 5 bases and J shed 3 bases, with 18 bases lying between them. This CDR3 spans 16 amino acids. CDR3 in DNA: TGTGCCAGCAGCCCTATTGCGGGAAGTAGAACAGATACGCAGTATTTT. Protein product: CASSPIAGSRTDTQYF.

This clonotype was picked up many times. CDR3 bases: TGTGCCAGCAGTTTCCTGGCGGGAGTGTACAATGAGCAGTTCTTC. Protein: CASSFLAGVYNEQFF. The rearrangement uses TRBV28 and TRBJ2-1; TRBD2 matches at 7 bases. The CDR3 runs 15 residues. J was trimmed by 4 bases and V by 3 bases; bases with no gene match: 6. Germline values: CDR1 MDHEN, CDR2 SYDVKM.

This sequence joins TRBV6-2 or TRBV6-3 and TRBJ1-5; TRBD1 agrees at 7 bases. Germline values: CDR1 MNHEY, CDR2 SVGEGT. V was pared by 1 base and J by 5 bases, with 8 bases of the junction left unmatched. The CDR3 runs to 16 residues. In DNA form, the CDR3 reads TGTGCCAGCAGTTACTTGGGACAGTTCTTAGATCAGCCCCAGCATTTT. This encodes CASSYLGQFLDQPQHF.

The sample holds many counts of this clonotype. The chain has TRBV7-2 and TRBJ2-2; D is unclear. V was cut by 1 base and J by 7 bases, with 13 bases left in between. The germline gives CDR1 SGHTA, CDR2 FQGNSA. There are 15 residues in the CDR3. The CDR3 here is CASSLEIGMGGELFF. CDR3 coding DNA: TGTGCCAGCAGCTTAGAAATAGGGATGGGCGGGGAGCTGTTTTTT.

This clonotype was counted once. V gene TRBV2 combines with J gene TRBJ2-5, with 12 bases lining up with TRBD2. The CDR3 length is 16 residues. V lost 6 bases to trimming and J lost 2 bases; unmatched junction nucleotides: 7. Germline-derived CDR1 and CDR2 are SNHLY and FYNNEI. The CDR3 DNA is TGTGCCAGCAGCGCTCGACTAGCGGGGGCACAAGAGACCCAGTACTTC. Translated, it gives CASSARLAGAQETQYF.

This clonotype has ten or more counts. The rearrangement links TRBV6-5 to TRBJ2-1, with TRBD2 matching 9 bases. The CDR3 has 16 amino acids. Germline values: CDR1 MNHEY, CDR2 SVGAGI. The trim removed 2 bases at V and 5 bases at J, leaving 7 bases unmatched. CDR3 bases: TGTGCCAGCAGTTACGGGGCGGGGGGGAGGGACAATGAGCAGTTCTTC. Its protein is CASSYGAGGRDNEQFF.

Only a few counts were recorded for this clonotype. The rearrangement links TRBV9 to TRBJ1-5; no clear D gene. The V gene lost 0 bases and the J gene lost 1 base, with 5 bases spanning the gap. The CDR3 extends over 14 amino acids. Germline values: CDR1 SGDLS, CDR2 YYNGEE. The CDR3 spells CASSVGASNQPQHF. The CDR3 DNA sequence: TGTGCCAGCAGCGTAGGGGCCAGCAATCAGCCCCAGCATTTT.

In this sample, this clonotype turned up many times. This chain joins TRBV5-4 and TRBJ2-1; D is uncertain. The CDR3 spans 15 residues. The V and J ends lost 2 bases and 0 bases respectively, with 9 bases between them. Germline V lookup: CDR1 SGHNT, CDR2 YYREEE (reference sequence). The CDR3 region has the DNA TGTGCCAGCAGCTTAAGACCCCTCTCCTACAATGAGCAGTTCTTC. This sequence encodes CASSLRPLSYNEQFF. The entire variable domain, with the rest obtained from reference TRBV5-4 and TRBJ2-1, is as follows: ETGVTQSPTHLIKTRGQQVTLRCSSQSGHNTVSWYQQALGQGPQFIFQYYREEENGRGNFPPRFSGLQFPNYSSELNVNALELDDSALYLCASSLRPLSYNEQFFGPGTRLTVL.

The DNA for the CDR3 is TGTGCCATCAGTGACCCTGGGAACAGGGAGAACACTGAAGCTTTCTTT. Its protein is CAISDPGNRENTEAFF. The gene calls are TRBV10-3 and TRBJ1-1; the D gene is possibly TRBD1 (6 bases). The CDR3 consists of 16 residues. V lost 3 bases to trimming and J lost 1 base, with 15 bases between them. CDR1 is ENHRY and CDR2 is SYGVKD in the germline V gene.

This clonotype was seen only a few times. The chain links TRBV6-1 to TRBJ1-2; possibly TRBD1 for D (5 bases). This CDR3 contains 13 residues. In germline, CDR1 is MNHNS, CDR2 SASEGT. V was clipped by 5 bases and J by 5 bases, with 12 bases between them. The CDR3 sequence: CASSPGTEYGYTF. CDR3 bases: TGTGCCAGCAGTCCCGGGACGGAGTATGGCTACACCTTC.

This clonotype was counted between two and nine times. The V and J genes are TRBV29-1 and TRBJ2-5, with 7 nucleotides matching TRBD2. From germline, CDR1 is SQVTM and CDR2 ANQGSEA. V was pared by 3 bases and J by 5 bases, with 12 bases of the junction left unmatched. The CDR3 totals 15 residues. The CDR3 region is CSVDGASGTGETQYF. The CDR3 coding sequence is TGCAGCGTTGATGGAGCTAGCGGCACGGGGGAGACCCAGTACTTC.